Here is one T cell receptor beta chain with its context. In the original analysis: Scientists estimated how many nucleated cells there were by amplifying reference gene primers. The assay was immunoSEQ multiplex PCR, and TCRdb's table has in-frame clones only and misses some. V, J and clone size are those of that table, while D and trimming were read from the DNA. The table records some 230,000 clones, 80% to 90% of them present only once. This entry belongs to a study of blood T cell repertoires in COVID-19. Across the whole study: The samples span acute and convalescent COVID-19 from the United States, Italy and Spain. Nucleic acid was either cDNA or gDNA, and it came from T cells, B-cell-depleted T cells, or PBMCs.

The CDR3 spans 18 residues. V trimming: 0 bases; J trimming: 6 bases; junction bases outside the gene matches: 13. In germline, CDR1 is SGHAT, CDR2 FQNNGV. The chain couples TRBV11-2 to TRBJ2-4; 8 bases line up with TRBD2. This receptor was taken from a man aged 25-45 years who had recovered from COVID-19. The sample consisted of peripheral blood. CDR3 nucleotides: TGTGCCAGCAGCTTAGATCCAAGCGGGGGACGGGGGGTAAACATTCAGTACTTC. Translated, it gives CASSLDPSGGRGVNIQYF.